This T cell receptor (beta chain) was found in a study of OX40 agonist ivuxolimab in advanced cancers. Sequencing was performed with immunoSEQ multiplex PCR; in TCRdb, only in-frame clones are kept and a portion is missing. The data show 50,000 to 55,000 clones, approximately 92% seen once. This CDR3 has 15 amino acids. The V gene end was trimmed by 4 bases and the J gene end by 5 bases; junction bases not matched to a gene: 6. Germline values: CDR1 SGDLS, CDR2 YYNGEE. The chain uses TRBV9 and TRBJ2-1; TRBD2 matches at 10 bases. This sequence was found in an adult with an advanced solid tumor such as melanoma, head and neck, liver or kidney cancer. The input for sequencing was CD4+ or CD8+ T cells sorted from blood, taken in a trial of the OX40 agonist ivuxolimab. Here the CDR3 DNA reads TGTGCCAGCAGCCCGAGCGGGAGGGTCCACAATGAGCAGTTCTTC. Its translation is CASSPSGRVHNEQFF.